Listed below are T cell receptor beta chains from one sample, sequenced in a study of response to subunit inactivated influenza vaccine. Via MiXCR, TCRdb re-called the RT-PCR reads, giving one row per CDR3 protein. This repertoire shows some 480,000 distinct CDR3 sequences, roughly 9.7% found once; its top ten account for less than 15%. This specimen consisted of PBMCs from blood, obtained 40 to 50 days after vaccination. These receptors originate from a man aged 45-65 years who received an inactivated influenza vaccine. The CDR3 runs from the conserved cysteine through the conserved F or W. D genes are given only for firm matches. Where a row states a size, it is once, few, many or the class of an expanded clone; other rows omit it.

size: .; D: TRBD2; V: TRBV6-5; J: TRBJ2-3; DNA: TGTGCCAGCAGTTACTCGCCCGGGGGGGATACGCAGTATTTT; CDR3: CASSYSPGGDTQYF
size: .; D: TRBD2; V: TRBV7-2; J: TRBJ2-3; DNA: TGTGCCAGCAGCTTAGCGGTGTTAGCGGGGGGGAGCACAGATACGCAGTATTTT; CDR3: CASSLAVLAGGSTDTQYF
size: .; D: .; V: TRBV20-1; J: TRBJ2-3; DNA: TGCAGTGCTAGAGGGGGTCTGACTAGCACAGATACGCAGTATTTT; CDR3: CSARGGLTSTDTQYF
size: .; D: .; V: TRBV12-3/TRBV12-4; J: TRBJ2-5; DNA: TGTGCCAGTAGTGGGCGTCCAGGGGCCTTGACCCAGTACTTC; CDR3: CASSGRPGALTQYF
size: .; D: .; V: TRBV5-1; J: TRBJ1-2; DNA: TGCGCCAGCAGCCTTGCAGGGGCCCTTACTAACTATGGCTACACCTTC; CDR3: CASSLAGALTNYGYTF
size: few; D: .; V: TRBV7-9; J: TRBJ1-2; DNA: TGTGCCAGCAGCTCTTCGGACGGAATCGGAGGCTACACCTTC; CDR3: CASSSSDGIGGYTF
size: .; D: TRBD1; V: TRBV6-1; J: TRBJ2-2; DNA: TGTGCCACTAGAGGACAGGGGACCACCGGGGAGCTGTTTTTT; CDR3: CATRGQGTTGELFF
size: many; D: TRBD1; V: TRBV12-3/TRBV12-4; J: TRBJ2-7; DNA: TGTGCCAGCAGTTTAAGAAGGACAGGTGGGGAGCAGTACTTC; CDR3: CASSLRRTGGEQYF
size: many; D: .; V: TRBV12-3/TRBV12-4; J: TRBJ1-4; DNA: TGTGCCAGCAGTAGCCGGGGGCTGGGGGATGAAAAACTGTTTTTT; CDR3: CASSSRGLGDEKLFF
size: once; D: TRBD2; V: TRBV6-5; J: TRBJ2-2; DNA: TGTGCCAGCAGTTTGGGGGGACTATACTTCACCGGGGAGCTGTTTTTT; CDR3: CASSLGGLYFTGELFF
size: .; D: TRBD2; V: TRBV10-3; J: TRBJ2-3; DNA: TGTGCCATCGGGGACGGGAGGGCCGGCACAGATACGCAGTATTTT; CDR3: CAIGDGRAGTDTQYF
size: .; D: .; V: TRBV29-1; J: TRBJ1-1; DNA: TGCAGCGCCTACCCCCCAACAGGAATTGAAGCTTTCTTT; CDR3: CSAYPPTGIEAFF
size: few; D: TRBD2; V: TRBV12-3/TRBV12-4; J: TRBJ2-3; DNA: TGTGCCAGCAGTTTAATCGGGACTAAATTCACAGATACGCAGTATTTT; CDR3: CASSLIGTKFTDTQYF
size: few; D: TRBD2; V: TRBV6-9; J: TRBJ2-1; DNA: TGTGCCAGCAGTTCCCGGACTAGCGGTAACTACAATGAGCAGTTCTTC; CDR3: CASSSRTSGNYNEQFF
size: few; D: TRBD2; V: TRBV14; J: TRBJ2-7; DNA: TGTGCCAGCAGCCAAGGTCTAGCGGGCTACGAGCAGTACTTC; CDR3: CASSQGLAGYEQYF
size: many; D: .; V: TRBV10-3; J: TRBJ2-5; DNA: TGTGCCATCAGTGATCTGGCAGGTCGGGGGACCCAGTACTTC; CDR3: CAISDLAGRGTQYF
size: many; D: .; V: TRBV12-3/TRBV12-4; J: TRBJ2-7; DNA: TGTGCCAGCAGTCCCGCCTTCTACGAGCAGTACTTC; CDR3: CASSPAFYEQYF
size: few; D: .; V: TRBV25-1; J: TRBJ2-7; DNA: TGTGCCAGCAGTTTCTCGTGGGGGGCAAACTCCTACGAGCAGTACTTC; CDR3: CASSFSWGANSYEQYF
size: .; D: TRBD1; V: TRBV9; J: TRBJ2-7; DNA: TGTGCCAGCAGCGGAGGGGACAGCTCCTACGAGCAGTACTTC; CDR3: CASSGGDSSYEQYF
size: .; D: .; V: TRBV6-1; J: TRBJ2-3; DNA: TGTGCCAGCACGGACCGGGGTCTCACAGATACGCAGTATTTT; CDR3: CASTDRGLTDTQYF
size: few; D: .; V: TRBV12-3/TRBV12-4; J: TRBJ1-5; DNA: TGTGCCAGCAGTCGACGGGACGGATACAATCAGCCCCAGCATTTT; CDR3: CASSRRDGYNQPQHF
size: many; D: .; V: TRBV5-1; J: TRBJ2-2; DNA: TGCGCCAGCAGCCAAGGGACCAGTACTGGGGAGCTGTTTTTT; CDR3: CASSQGTSTGELFF
size: many; D: .; V: TRBV10-3; J: TRBJ1-5; DNA: TGTGCCATGGGACGGGACAATCAGCCCCAGCATTTT; CDR3: CAMGRDNQPQHF
size: .; D: .; V: TRBV5-4; J: TRBJ2-6; DNA: TGTGCCAGCAGCTTGGCGCCGTCTTCCCCACAGGGCCGCGAAGGGGCCAACGTCCTGACTTTC; CDR3: CASSLAPSSPQGREGANVLTF
size: few; D: TRBD1; V: TRBV20-1; J: TRBJ1-1; DNA: TGCAGTGCTAGAGGGGACAGCCGAAACACTGAAGCTTTCTTT; CDR3: CSARGDSRNTEAFF
size: .; D: TRBD1; V: TRBV5-1; J: TRBJ2-5; DNA: TGCGCCAGCAGCCGGGACAGGCGCCAAGAGACCCAGTACTTC; CDR3: CASSRDRRQETQYF
size: .; D: .; V: TRBV7-8; J: TRBJ2-1; DNA: TGTGCCAGCAGCTCGAGTCGACTAACCCCCTCCTACAATGAGCAGTTCTTC; CDR3: CASSSSRLTPSYNEQFF
size: .; D: .; V: TRBV7-9; J: TRBJ2-7; DNA: TGTGCCAGCAGCTCTCTGGGGGTGAGAAACCCCTACGAGCAGTACTTC; CDR3: CASSSLGVRNPYEQYF
size: few; D: TRBD1; V: TRBV12-3/TRBV12-4; J: TRBJ1-1; DNA: TGTGCCAGCAGTTTGGGGGGACAGGGAAAAGCTTTCTTT; CDR3: CASSLGGQGKAFF
size: many; D: TRBD1; V: TRBV24-1; J: TRBJ2-5; DNA: TGTGCCACCGGACGACAGGGGCTGGAGACCCAGTACTTC; CDR3: CATGRQGLETQYF
size: .; D: .; V: TRBV7-6; J: TRBJ1-1; DNA: TGTGCCAGCAGCTTAGGACGCCTGTCGCACACTGAAGCTTTCTTT; CDR3: CASSLGRLSHTEAFF